These T cell receptor beta chains were read from a single sample in a study of blood T cell repertoires in COVID-19. Repertoires were generated with immunoSEQ multiplex PCR, while TCRdb's copy carries only in-frame clones and drops some. The sample gives roughly 160,000 clones, about 87% of which show up once; approximately 10% is in the top ten. Input material: peripheral blood. The receptor set was obtained from a woman between 70 and 85 years old with COVID-19, enrolled during active disease. Each CDR3 is given with its conserved first and last residue. D genes are given only for firm matches. Rows give clone size only sometimes, using once, few, many, or a class for an expanded clone.

j_gene: TRBJ1-1; d_gene: NA; v_gene: TRBV19; abundance: NA; CDR3nt: TGTGCCAGTAGTATCGCCGACAGGCCCTACACTGAAGCTTTCTTT; CDR3aa: CASSIADRPYTEAFF
j_gene: TRBJ2-1; d_gene: TRBD2; v_gene: TRBV27; abundance: NA; CDR3nt: TGTGCCAGCAGCCCAGCCTGGGGACTAGGCTACAATGAGCAGTTCTTC; CDR3aa: CASSPAWGLGYNEQFF
j_gene: TRBJ2-2; d_gene: NA; v_gene: TRBV14; abundance: NA; CDR3nt: TGTGCCAGCAGCCAACGAGGAAGAGGGGAGCTGTTTTTT; CDR3aa: CASSQRGRGELFF
j_gene: TRBJ1-2; d_gene: TRBD1; v_gene: TRBV18; abundance: NA; CDR3nt: TGTGCCAGCTCACCACCGGACAGGAGAAGGGGACCTACCTATGGCTACACCTTC; CDR3aa: CASSPPDRRRGPTYGYTF
j_gene: TRBJ1-1; d_gene: TRBD1; v_gene: TRBV19; abundance: NA; CDR3nt: TGTGCCAGTACCCTACGGGACAGGGGGTCGGGCACTGAAGCTTTCTTT; CDR3aa: CASTLRDRGSGTEAFF
j_gene: TRBJ2-3; d_gene: NA; v_gene: TRBV28; abundance: NA; CDR3nt: TGTGCCAGCAGTCAACGGGGAACAGATACGCAGTATTTT; CDR3aa: CASSQRGTDTQYF
j_gene: TRBJ2-7; d_gene: TRBD2; v_gene: TRBV3-1/TRBV3-2; abundance: NA; CDR3nt: TGTGCCAGCAGCCAAGACGCGGGGGGACCCTACGAGCAGTACTTC; CDR3aa: CASSQDAGGPYEQYF
j_gene: TRBJ2-7; d_gene: TRBD2; v_gene: TRBV6-5; abundance: NA; CDR3nt: TGTGCCAGCAGCCGGACTAGCGGGGGATACGAGCAGTACTTC; CDR3aa: CASSRTSGGYEQYF
j_gene: TRBJ2-5; d_gene: TRBD2; v_gene: TRBV5-1; abundance: NA; CDR3nt: TGCGCCAGCAGCTTGATGCTAGCGGGGGGTCAAGAGACCCAGTACTTC; CDR3aa: CASSLMLAGGQETQYF
j_gene: TRBJ1-2; d_gene: NA; v_gene: TRBV12-3/TRBV12-4; abundance: NA; CDR3nt: TGTGCCAGCAGCCCCCTCGAAGGGAGCGGCTACACCTTC; CDR3aa: CASSPLEGSGYTF
j_gene: TRBJ1-1; d_gene: NA; v_gene: TRBV11-2; abundance: few; CDR3nt: TGTGCCAGCAGCTTATTTAGGGGGAACGCTGAAGCTTTCTTT; CDR3aa: CASSLFRGNAEAFF
j_gene: TRBJ1-3; d_gene: NA; v_gene: TRBV6-5; abundance: few; CDR3nt: TGTGCCAGCAGGGACGGGGGGAGCTCTGGAAACACCATATATTTT; CDR3aa: CASRDGGSSGNTIYF
j_gene: TRBJ2-3; d_gene: TRBD2; v_gene: TRBV28; abundance: NA; CDR3nt: TGTGCCAGCAGTGCCCTCGGGGTGGGACTAGGTTTGATAGATACGCAGTATTTT; CDR3aa: CASSALGVGLGLIDTQYF
j_gene: TRBJ2-1; d_gene: NA; v_gene: TRBV7-9; abundance: NA; CDR3nt: TGTGCCAGCATACGGCGGGGCTACAATGAGCAGTTCTTC; CDR3aa: CASIRRGYNEQFF
j_gene: TRBJ1-2; d_gene: NA; v_gene: TRBV28; abundance: few; CDR3nt: TGTGCCAGCAGTTTGCCACAGGGTGTGCCCTATGGCTACACCTTC; CDR3aa: CASSLPQGVPYGYTF
j_gene: TRBJ2-1; d_gene: TRBD2; v_gene: TRBV5-1; abundance: NA; CDR3nt: TGCGCCAGCAGCCTTTCTAGCGGGGAGTACAATGAGCAGTTCTTC; CDR3aa: CASSLSSGEYNEQFF
j_gene: TRBJ1-4; d_gene: NA; v_gene: TRBV6-6; abundance: NA; CDR3nt: TGTGCCAGCAGTTACTCGAGGGCAGAGAATGAAAAACTGTTTTTT; CDR3aa: CASSYSRAENEKLFF
j_gene: TRBJ1-2; d_gene: TRBD1; v_gene: TRBV27; abundance: NA; CDR3nt: TGTGCCAGCAGTTTACTCTTTGCGGACAGGGTTTTCGGCTACACCTTC; CDR3aa: CASSLLFADRVFGYTF
j_gene: TRBJ1-4; d_gene: TRBD1; v_gene: TRBV10-3; abundance: NA; CDR3nt: TGTGCCATCAGAGGAGGGGGCCTGCCTAATGAAAAACTGTTTTTT; CDR3aa: CAIRGGGLPNEKLFF
j_gene: TRBJ1-1; d_gene: NA; v_gene: TRBV6-6; abundance: NA; CDR3nt: TGTGCCAGCAGTCTCGGAGGAAGTGAAGCTTTCTTT; CDR3aa: CASSLGGSEAFF
j_gene: TRBJ2-7; d_gene: NA; v_gene: TRBV2; abundance: NA; CDR3nt: TGTGCCAGCAGCGAGAGGGGGTACGCTTACTTC; CDR3aa: CASSERGYAYF
j_gene: TRBJ2-3; d_gene: NA; v_gene: TRBV10-3; abundance: NA; CDR3nt: TGTGCCATCAGTGAAAGGATCGTGCAGGGGGATACGCAGTATTTT; CDR3aa: CAISERIVQGDTQYF
j_gene: TRBJ2-3; d_gene: NA; v_gene: TRBV5-1; abundance: NA; CDR3nt: TGCGCCAGCAGTCCGGGGAGGCGGGGAACCAGCACAGATACGCAGTATTTT; CDR3aa: CASSPGRRGTSTDTQYF
j_gene: TRBJ1-2; d_gene: NA; v_gene: TRBV12-3/TRBV12-4; abundance: NA; CDR3nt: TGTGCCAGCAGTCGTCAGGGAAACTATGGCTACACCTTC; CDR3aa: CASSRQGNYGYTF
j_gene: TRBJ1-1; d_gene: NA; v_gene: TRBV6-2/TRBV6-3; abundance: few; CDR3nt: TGTGCCAGCAGTTACTCGAGGAGTACTGAAGCTTTCTTT; CDR3aa: CASSYSRSTEAFF
j_gene: TRBJ1-6; d_gene: NA; v_gene: TRBV2; abundance: NA; CDR3nt: TGTGCCAGCAGTGATCAGTGGGAGAGTTCACCCCTCCACTTT; CDR3aa: CASSDQWESSPLHF
j_gene: TRBJ2-5; d_gene: NA; v_gene: TRBV19; abundance: NA; CDR3nt: TGTGCCAGTAGCCAGGGAGGGGGAGAGACCCAGTACTTC; CDR3aa: CASSQGGGETQYF
j_gene: TRBJ2-5; d_gene: TRBD2; v_gene: TRBV3-1/TRBV3-2; abundance: NA; CDR3nt: TGTGCCAGCAGCCTACGGGGGGGTGGGCAAGAGACCCAGTACTTC; CDR3aa: CASSLRGGGQETQYF
j_gene: TRBJ2-5; d_gene: NA; v_gene: TRBV18; abundance: NA; CDR3nt: TGTGCCAGCTCACCACCTACTCGAGAGACCCAGTACTTC; CDR3aa: CASSPPTRETQYF
j_gene: TRBJ2-3; d_gene: TRBD2; v_gene: TRBV7-9; abundance: NA; CDR3nt: TGTGCCAGCAGCCCCAAACTAGCGGGGGACACAGATACGCAGTATTTT; CDR3aa: CASSPKLAGDTDTQYF
j_gene: TRBJ1-2; d_gene: TRBD1; v_gene: TRBV6-5; abundance: NA; CDR3nt: TGTGCCACCACCAGGGGGAGAGATGGCTACACCTTC; CDR3aa: CATTRGRDGYTF
j_gene: TRBJ2-1; d_gene: NA; v_gene: TRBV27; abundance: NA; CDR3nt: TGTGCCAGCAGTACGGACTGGAGCTCCTACAATGAGCAGTTCTTC; CDR3aa: CASSTDWSSYNEQFF
j_gene: TRBJ1-1; d_gene: NA; v_gene: TRBV11-2; abundance: NA; CDR3nt: TGTGCCAGCAGCTTAGAGGCCGGGGGGCGAGGGACTGAAGCTTTCTTT; CDR3aa: CASSLEAGGRGTEAFF
j_gene: TRBJ2-1; d_gene: TRBD2; v_gene: TRBV18; abundance: NA; CDR3nt: TGTGCCAGCTCACCACCGAAGGGCGGGGGTCCCTACAATGAGCAGTTCTTC; CDR3aa: CASSPPKGGGPYNEQFF
j_gene: TRBJ2-2; d_gene: NA; v_gene: TRBV7-8; abundance: NA; CDR3nt: TGTGCCAGCAGCTTAGCCAGGCCGACGAACACCGGGGAGCTGTTTTTT; CDR3aa: CASSLARPTNTGELFF
j_gene: TRBJ2-2; d_gene: TRBD2; v_gene: TRBV9; abundance: few; CDR3nt: TGTGCCAGCAGCGTAGGACTAGCGGGGGGGAACACCGGGGAGCTGTTTTTT; CDR3aa: CASSVGLAGGNTGELFF
j_gene: TRBJ1-5; d_gene: NA; v_gene: TRBV28; abundance: NA; CDR3nt: TGTGCCAGCAGTTTTAATCGGGGGTTTGGTCAGCCCCAGCATTTT; CDR3aa: CASSFNRGFGQPQHF
j_gene: TRBJ2-1; d_gene: NA; v_gene: TRBV2; abundance: NA; CDR3nt: TGTGCCAGCGAGTCTACCAACTACAATGAGCAGTTCTTC; CDR3aa: CASESTNYNEQFF
j_gene: TRBJ2-3; d_gene: TRBD1; v_gene: TRBV5-1; abundance: NA; CDR3nt: TGCGCCAGCAGCTTGAGTGACAGGGACACAGATACGCAGTATTTT; CDR3aa: CASSLSDRDTDTQYF
j_gene: TRBJ1-4; d_gene: TRBD1; v_gene: TRBV5-8; abundance: NA; CDR3nt: TGTGCCAGCAGCCCCGGTACAGGGGTCAATGAAAAACTGTTTTTT; CDR3aa: CASSPGTGVNEKLFF
j_gene: TRBJ1-4; d_gene: TRBD1; v_gene: TRBV5-8; abundance: NA; CDR3nt: TGTGCCAGCAACCATGGTCAGGGGGCTGGAGAAAAACTGTTTTTT; CDR3aa: CASNHGQGAGEKLFF
j_gene: TRBJ2-7; d_gene: NA; v_gene: TRBV6-5; abundance: NA; CDR3nt: TGTGCCAGCAACCCAGGGTCTCCCCCCTACGAGCAGTACTTC; CDR3aa: CASNPGSPPYEQYF
j_gene: TRBJ2-1; d_gene: NA; v_gene: TRBV11-3; abundance: NA; CDR3nt: TGTGCCAGCAGCTTAATTCCCGGGAAGGGTGAGCAGTTCTTC; CDR3aa: CASSLIPGKGEQFF
j_gene: TRBJ1-3; d_gene: NA; v_gene: TRBV3-1/TRBV3-2; abundance: NA; CDR3nt: TGTGCCAGCGGGGGAGGGGGAAACACCATATATTTT; CDR3aa: CASGGGGNTIYF
j_gene: TRBJ1-1; d_gene: NA; v_gene: TRBV19; abundance: NA; CDR3nt: TGTGCCAGTATGGGAAAACAGGCTGAAGCTTTCTTT; CDR3aa: CASMGKQAEAFF
j_gene: TRBJ1-2; d_gene: NA; v_gene: TRBV7-2; abundance: NA; CDR3nt: TGTGCCAGCAGGGTAACTCTAGTCGACTATGGCTACACCTTC; CDR3aa: CASRVTLVDYGYTF
j_gene: TRBJ2-4; d_gene: TRBD2; v_gene: TRBV19; abundance: NA; CDR3nt: TGTGCCAGTAGTATGACTAGCGGGGGGGTAGACATTCAGTACTTC; CDR3aa: CASSMTSGGVDIQYF
j_gene: TRBJ2-3; d_gene: NA; v_gene: TRBV3-1/TRBV3-2; abundance: NA; CDR3nt: TGTGCCAGCAGCTGGAGCGTCTGGGAGACGCAGTATTTT; CDR3aa: CASSWSVWETQYF
j_gene: TRBJ1-1; d_gene: TRBD1; v_gene: TRBV18; abundance: once; CDR3nt: TGTGCCAGCTCACCCAGGGGGGACACTGAAGCTTTCTTT; CDR3aa: CASSPRGDTEAFF
j_gene: TRBJ1-1; d_gene: NA; v_gene: TRBV2; abundance: once; CDR3nt: TGTGCCAGCAGTGAGGGCAGATACGAACAGACTGAAGCTTTCTTT; CDR3aa: CASSEGRYEQTEAFF
j_gene: TRBJ1-2; d_gene: TRBD1; v_gene: TRBV28; abundance: NA; CDR3nt: TGTGCCAGCAGACTTCCCGGGACAGGGGATGGCTACACCTTC; CDR3aa: CASRLPGTGDGYTF
j_gene: TRBJ2-5; d_gene: TRBD1; v_gene: TRBV5-1; abundance: NA; CDR3nt: TGCGCCAGCAGCTTGGGACAGGGAAAGGGGGAAGAGACCCAGTACTTC; CDR3aa: CASSLGQGKGEETQYF
j_gene: TRBJ1-2; d_gene: NA; v_gene: TRBV7-9; abundance: NA; CDR3nt: TGTGCCAGCAGCTCATTCTGGCAGCTCCTAGTGAGTGGCTACACCTTC; CDR3aa: CASSSFWQLLVSGYTF